A selection of T cell receptor beta chains follows, all from one sample in a study of neurological immune-mediated disorders. TCRdb used MiXCR to reprocess the 5' RACE reads, holding one entry per CDR3 protein. The profile shows some 10,000 distinct CDR3 sequences, around 20% of them singletons. Sequencing was carried out using CD8+ T cells from blood. The receptor set was obtained from a woman aged 55-70 years with HTLV-1-associated myelopathy (HAM/TSP). The CDR3 runs from the conserved cysteine through the conserved F or W. Fields, in order: D gene, V gene, J gene, clone size, CDR3 DNA, CDR3 protein. The D gene is left open where the match is weak. Not every row has a clone size; where given, it reads once, few, many or a size class.

>TRBD1|TRBV6-6|TRBJ1-1|many
TGTGCCAGCAGTTTCCGAACAGGGGGGACTGAAGCTTTCTTT
CASSFRTGGTEAFF
>-|TRBV2|TRBJ2-1|many
TGTGCCAGCAGGCCCCAGATAGGGGTCAACAATGAGCAGTTCTTC
CASRPQIGVNNEQFF
>TRBD2|TRBV7-9|TRBJ2-1|once
TGTGCCAGCAGCTCTCCTAGCGGCCGCTCCTACAATGAGCAGTTCTTC
CASSSPSGRSYNEQFF
>TRBD1|TRBV6-5|TRBJ1-5|many
TGTGCCAGCAGTTTGGGACAGGGAAATCAGCCCCAGCATTTT
CASSLGQGNQPQHF
>TRBD2|TRBV15|TRBJ2-1|-
TGTGCCACCGAAGCGGGGGGGGCGGCCAATGAGCAGTTCTTC
CATEAGGAANEQFF
>-|TRBV20-1|TRBJ1-5|many
TGCAGTGCTAGGGGTCAGGGGCCTCAGCCCCAGCATTTT
CSARGQGPQPQHF
>-|TRBV15|TRBJ2-7|-
TGTGCCACCAGCAGAGGGAGGGGAACCTACGAGCAGTACTTC
CATSRGRGTYEQYF
>-|TRBV7-9|TRBJ1-2|many
TGTGCCAGCAGCTTAGGGTTGGGCAATTTAAACTATGGCTACACCTTC
CASSLGLGNLNYGYTF
>-|TRBV10-3|TRBJ2-3|many
TGTGCCATCAGCCGAACGACCGGGGTGGGAGATACGCAGTATTTT
CAISRTTGVGDTQYF
>-|TRBV30|TRBJ2-7|-
TGTGCCTGGAGTCTGGACAGTGCAAGATCCTACGAGCAGTACTTC
CAWSLDSARSYEQYF
>-|TRBV3-1|TRBJ2-7|-
TGTGCCAGCAGCCAAGAAGCCCAGAGATACGAGCAGTACTTC
CASSQEAQRYEQYF
>-|TRBV10-2|TRBJ1-1|many
TGCGCCAGCAGTGAGTCGGTGGGGGTACTGAACACTGAAGCTTTCTTT
CASSESVGVLNTEAFF
>-|TRBV5-1|TRBJ1-2|many
TGCGCCAGCAGCTTGTCGGGGGGCGAAGGTCCCGGCTACACCTTC
CASSLSGGEGPGYTF
>-|TRBV7-9|TRBJ1-1|few
TGTGCCAGCAGCGTAACGGCCGGGAACACTGAAGCTTTCTTT
CASSVTAGNTEAFF